The clone carrying this T cell receptor beta chain was observed a handful of times. Its antigen remains unknown. Germline lookup yields CDR1 MNHEY and CDR2 SVGAGI. Germline trimming cut 5 bases from V and 3 bases from J; bases unmatched to any gene: 7. CDR3 length: 14 residues. This specimen belongs to a study of beta chain features in type 1 diabetes. Across the whole study: The study examined 107,917,701 sorted cells across all samples.

Study results and limitations: Researchers caution that PCR might favor shorter templates, equally among patients and controls.

As every portion of the isolated RNA was reverse transcribed, the sequencing read expressed TCRB transcripts. Produced via immunoSEQ multiplex PCR; TCRdb's table is partial and in-frame only. The top ten hold around 1.3% of the sample, which has about 140,000 clones, 6.9% seen once. Sorting that relied on CD45RO/CCR7/CD25/CD127/CD95/CD27 yielded CD4+ naive, central memory, regulatory and stem cell-like memory cells. This rearrangement joins TRBV6-5 to TRBJ2-7; the match to TRBD1 covers 7 bases. Sample: central memory CD4+ T cells from blood. The receptor was isolated from a woman in her 30s in good health. Here the CDR3 reads CASSKSGTDYEQYF. CDR3 bases: TGTGCCAGCAGTAAATCCGGGACAGACTACGAGCAGTACTTC.